The sequence of this TCR beta chain was determined in a study of blood T cell repertoires in COVID-19. Study-wide background: The origin of the acute and convalescent COVID-19 samples was the United States, Italy and Spain.

Some clones are missing from TCRdb's copy, which holds only in-frame ones; the method was immunoSEQ multiplex PCR. This table has hundreds of thousands of clones, roughly 86% appearing once. This CDR3 is 14 amino acids long. CDR1 and CDR2 (germline): SGHNT, YYREEE (reference sequence). The V and J ends lost 4 bases and 6 bases respectively, with 16 bases between them. The chain combines TRBV5-4 with TRBJ1-2; weak D call: TRBD1 (6 bases). The sample taken for sequencing was peripheral blood. This receptor was taken from a woman in her thirties who had recovered from COVID-19. The chain's CDR3 is CASSGGGRRDGYTF. As DNA, the CDR3 is TGTGCCAGCAGCGGCGGGGGGCGAAGAGATGGCTACACCTTC.